Given below is one TCR beta chain in context. The CDR3 consists of 14 residues. Germline CDR1 and CDR2: SQVTM and ANQGSEA. The V and J ends lost 3 bases and 5 bases, in that order; junction bases with no gene match: 6. The data originate from a study of blood T cell repertoires in COVID-19. Overall study: From T cells, B-cell-depleted T cells, or PBMCs came the material, which was cDNA or gDNA.

The table came from immunoSEQ multiplex PCR; TCRdb's copy has only in-frame clones and leaves some out. Of 65,000 to 80,000 clones in the sample, roughly 84% were seen once. This chain uses TRBV29-1 with TRBJ2-1; 8 bases are a match to TRBD2. This sequence was found in a human donor in a cohort sampled during active COVID-19. What was sequenced was peripheral blood. DNA for the CDR3: TGCAGCGTTGACGGCGGGAGGAGGAACAATGAGCAGTTCTTC. Its translation: CSVDGGRRNNEQFF.